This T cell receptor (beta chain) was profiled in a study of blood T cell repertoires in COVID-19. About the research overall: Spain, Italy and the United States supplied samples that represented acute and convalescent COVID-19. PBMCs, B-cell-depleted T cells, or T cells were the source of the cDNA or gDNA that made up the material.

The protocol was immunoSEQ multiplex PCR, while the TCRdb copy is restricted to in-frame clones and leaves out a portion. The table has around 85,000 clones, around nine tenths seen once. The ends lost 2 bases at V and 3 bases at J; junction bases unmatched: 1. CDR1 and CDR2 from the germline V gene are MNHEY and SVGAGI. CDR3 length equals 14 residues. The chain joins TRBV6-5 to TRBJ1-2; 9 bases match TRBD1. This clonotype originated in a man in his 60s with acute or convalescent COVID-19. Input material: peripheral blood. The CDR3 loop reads CASSYGDRDYGYTF. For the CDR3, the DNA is TGTGCCAGCAGTTACGGGGACAGGGACTATGGCTACACCTTC.